The TCR beta chain described here comes from a study of blood T cell repertoires in COVID-19. Clones were read by immunoSEQ multiplex PCR, and TCRdb kept only the in-frame ones, dropping some. This table holds tens of thousands of clones, about four fifths found once. From germline, CDR1 is SGHAT and CDR2 FQNNGV. Trimming cost V 11 bases and J 3 bases, with 16 bases left between them. The CDR3 length is 14 residues. The TCR originated in a man of 80 years or more with COVID-19, enrolled during active disease. The material sequenced was peripheral blood. The chain is built from TRBV11-2 and TRBJ2-2; TRBD2 is a possible D gene (5 bases). CDR3 sequence reads: CACTPSPHTGELFF. As DNA, the CDR3 is TGTGCCTGCACCCCTAGCCCTCACACCGGGGAGCTGTTTTTT.